This T cell receptor beta chain came from a study of T cells after yellow fever vaccination. The study's findings and limits: Clones that expanded after primary vaccination mostly reappeared after the booster (just over 95% CD4, approximately 87% CD8). The secondary T-cell response peaked on day 5, not day 15, but was weaker.

Germline V gene data show CDR1 as MNHEY and CDR2 as SMNVEV (reference sequence). The CDR3 totals 16 residues. Deletions cut 6 bases from V and 2 bases from J, with 19 bases between. A universal primer site and UMIs were added as TCR cDNA was made by 5'RACE template switching. MiXCR, run by TCRdb on the 5' RACE reads, gives a single entry per CDR3 protein. The sample gives almost 70,000 distinct CDR3 sequences, under 6.5% of which show up once; around 2.2% is in the top ten. This clonotype was detected many times. Antigen specificity is unknown. The V call is TRBV27, the J call TRBJ1-2; possibly TRBD1 for D (6 bases). The sequencing used CD4+ T cells sorted from PBMCs, collected less than 16 days after the first yellow fever vaccination. This sequence originates from a man aged 18 to 30 who received the YFV17D yellow fever vaccine. The CDR3 bases are TGTGCCAGCAGCCGATACCCGACCAGGGGAAACTATGGCTACACCTTC. Its protein is CASSRYPTRGNYGYTF.